The 30 T cell receptor beta chains presented below share a single source sample, sequenced in a study of blood T cell repertoires in COVID-19. Here immunoSEQ multiplex PCR was the method, and the copy in TCRdb shows in-frame clones only, minus some. The sample has 150,000 to 200,000 clones, about four fifths seen once. The sequenced sample consisted of PBMCs or T cells enriched from blood (not recorded which). These receptors came from a man aged 50-59 years who had recovered from COVID-19.

The chain employs TRBV10-3 and TRBJ1-6; no definite D call. CDR1 and CDR2 from the germline V gene are ENHRY and SYGVKD. CDR3 length: 14 amino acids. Trimming cost V 5 bases and J 2 bases, with 7 bases left between them. CDR3 loop: CAISSGTYNSPLHF. CDR3 nucleotide sequence: TGTGCCATCAGTTCCGGGACCTATAATTCACCCCTCCACTTT.

V and J are TRBV18 and TRBJ1-4; D gene unclear. V shed 2 bases and J shed 7 bases, with 8 bases lying between them. The CDR3 is 13 residues long. From germline, CDR1 is KGHSH and CDR2 LQKENI. Written as DNA, the CDR3 is TGTGCCAGCTCACCAGGGTGGAGTGAAAAACTGTTTTTT. The encoded protein is CASSPGWSEKLFF.

This chain connects TRBV7-9 to TRBJ2-4; 8 bases agree with TRBD1. The germline gives CDR1 SEHNR, CDR2 FQNEAQ (reference sequence). This CDR3 comprises 13 residues. J was trimmed by 9 bases and V by 5 bases; bases with no gene match: 6. CDR3 nucleotide sequence: TGTGCCAGCAGCCCAGGACAGGGAGGCATTCAGTACTTC. Amino acid sequence: CASSPGQGGIQYF.

In this sample, this clone turned up a few times. The genes are TRBV4-1 and TRBJ1-5; a weak D match, TRBD1 (5 bases). CDR3 length: 18 residues. Germline CDR1 reads MGHRA; CDR2 reads YSYEKL. V was shortened by 1 base and J by 6 bases, with 22 bases between the two germline ends. In DNA form, the CDR3 reads TGCGCCAGCAGCCAAGGGGGGGTTTTCGGGACCCCGGGTCAGCCCCAGCATTTT. Residues: CASSQGGVFGTPGQPQHF.

V usage is TRBV5-1 and J usage is TRBJ2-1, with D unresolved. Germline lookup yields CDR1 SGHRS and CDR2 YFSETQ. The CDR3 loop spans 12 amino acids. Trimming pared 2 bases from V and 6 bases from J, leaving 6 bases between. The CDR3 DNA follows: TGCGCCAGCAGCTTTTCAGTCAATGAGCAGTTCTTC. Encoded protein: CASSFSVNEQFF.

The chain recombines TRBV6-4 with TRBJ1-1; the match to TRBD1 covers 7 bases. CDR1 and CDR2 (germline): MRHNA, SNTAGT. V was clipped by 4 bases and J by 3 bases; unmatched bases: 5. CDR3 length equals 14 residues. CDR3 coding DNA: TGTGCCAGCAGTGCTACAGGGGAGGACACTGAAGCTTTCTTT. This encodes CASSATGEDTEAFF.

The rearrangement uses TRBV30 and TRBJ2-2; 9 bases match TRBD1. Germline V CDR1 and CDR2: GTSNPN, SVGIG (reference sequence). This CDR3 is 14 amino acids long. V dropped 3 bases and J dropped 4; count of bases not matched to a gene: 3. The CDR3 is CAWSRQGGTGELFF. In DNA, the CDR3 is TGTGCCTGGAGCAGACAGGGGGGCACCGGGGAGCTGTTTTTT.

Points on this clone: The germline gene is not matched at one end of the junction; a read error may be the cause. V and J are TRBV20-1 and TRBJ1-4; D ambiguous. Germline V gene sequence: CDR1 DFQATT, CDR2 SNEGSKA (reference sequence). The CDR3 is made up of 11 amino acids. CDR3 in amino acids: CSASDVPLEVF. The CDR3 region has the DNA TGCAGTGCTAGTGACGTCCCACTGGAGGTTTTT.

J is TRBJ2-2 and V is TRBV6-2 or TRBV6-3, with D maybe TRBD1 (7 bases). The V and J ends lost 5 bases and 0 bases respectively, with 13 bases between them. CDR1 is MNHEY and CDR2 is SVGEGT in the germline V gene. CDR3 length: 16 residues. The CDR3 region has the DNA TGTGCCAGCAGTGGGCGGGGACAGACGAACACCGGGGAGCTGTTTTTT. It specifies CASSGRGQTNTGELFF.

This chain connects TRBV4-2 to TRBJ1-3; 7 bases are a match to TRBD1. Germline V CDR1 and CDR2: LGHNA, YNFKEQ. The V segment lost 4 bases and the J segment 1 base; nucleotides outside the gene matches: 13. The CDR3 totals 18 residues. The CDR3 nucleotides read TGTGCCAGCAGCCCGGGAGGGGGCGCATCGGGTTCTGGAAACACCATATATTTT. It yields the protein CASSPGGGASGSGNTIYF.

This chain joins TRBV23-1 and TRBJ2-1, with TRBD1 identical over 9 bases. TRBV23-1 falls under the ORF class, with uncertain function. V lost 1 base to trimming and J lost 6 bases; unmatched junction nucleotides: 7. This CDR3 comprises 16 residues. The CDR3 DNA reads as TGCGCCAGCAGTCAATTAACTCGGACAGGGGTCAATGAGCAGTTCTTC. This translates into CASSQLTRTGVNEQFF.

V is TRBV3-1 (or the pseudogene TRBV3-2) and J is TRBJ1-2; D gene ambiguous. Germline V gene data show CDR1 as LGHDT and CDR2 as YNNKEL (reference sequence). V was trimmed by 2 bases and J by 4 bases, leaving 5 bases between them. CDR3 length equals 12 residues. The CDR3 coding sequence is TGTGCCAGCAGCCAAACATCCTATGGCTACACCTTC. This translates into CASSQTSYGYTF.

This chain uses TRBV7-9 with TRBJ2-1; 9 bases line up with TRBD1. This CDR3 is 15 amino acids long. Germline assignment: CDR1 SEHNR and CDR2 FQNEAQ (reference sequence). V shed 1 base and J 9 bases; nucleotides not matched to a gene: 7. The DNA of the CDR3 is TGTGCCAGCAGCTTAGGCGGACAGGGGATGGGTGAGCAGTTCTTC. This gives the protein CASSLGGQGMGEQFF.

The chain combines TRBV19 with TRBJ2-5, with 10 bases fitting TRBD2. V dropped 7 bases and J dropped 5; count of bases not matched to a gene: 7. This CDR3 is built from 14 residues. The germline V gene encodes CDR1 LNHDA and CDR2 SQIVND (reference sequence). The chain's CDR3 is CASKAGGTTETQYF. CDR3 in DNA: TGTGCCAGTAAAGCGGGGGGGACCACGGAGACCCAGTACTTC.

For the CDR3, the DNA is TGCGCCAGCAGCTTGGCCGTTAGGCTAGGGGGCACCGGGGAGCTGTTTTTT. Its translation: CASSLAVRLGGTGELFF. The chain employs TRBV5-1 and TRBJ2-2; possible D gene TRBD1, 6 bases. Germline values: CDR1 SGHRS, CDR2 YFSETQ. The CDR3 runs 17 residues. Trimming took off 0 bases at V and 4 bases at J, with 16 bases between the two ends.

This chain uses TRBV19 with TRBJ2-3; 12 nucleotides match TRBD2. Germline values: CDR1 LNHDA, CDR2 SQIVND (reference sequence). The CDR3 contains 14 residues. After removal of 5 bases from V and 8 bases from J, the junction contained 5 bases not matched to a gene. The CDR3 sequence is CASSASGGAGTQYF. DNA for the CDR3: TGTGCCAGTAGTGCTAGCGGGGGGGCCGGTACGCAGTATTTT.

V is TRBV5-6 and J is TRBJ1-5, with D possibly matching TRBD1 (5 bases). Germline V lookup: CDR1 SGHDT, CDR2 YYEEEE. The CDR3 totals 15 residues. Trimming left V 5 bases short and J 7 bases short, with 19 bases between. In DNA, the CDR3 is TGTGCCAGCAGTCGCGGGGCCTTGGGAGCGCAGCCCCAGCATTTT. Its protein is CASSRGALGAQPQHF.

In this sample, this clone turned up a few times. The V and J genes are TRBV4-3 and TRBJ1-1; 7 nucleotides line up with TRBD1. V lost 2 bases, J lost 4 bases, and 4 bases stayed unmatched. CDR1 LGHNA and CDR2 YSLEER come from the germline V gene. CDR3 size: 14 residues. CDR3 DNA sequence: TGCGCCAGCAGCCAATTGACAGGGAGCACTGAAGCTTTCTTT. It encodes CASSQLTGSTEAFF.

This clone is a singleton in its sample. CDR3 in amino acids: CASSQRRRAKNIQYF. The CDR3 coding sequence is TGCGCCAGCAGTCAACGGAGGAGAGCCAAAAACATTCAGTACTTC. The chain joins TRBV23-1 to TRBJ2-4; tentatively, D is TRBD2 (5 bases). TRBV23-1 belongs to the ORF category, with a function that is uncertain. This CDR3 has 15 residues. Trimming pared 2 bases from V and 0 bases from J, leaving 8 bases between.

This clone was seen only once. The chain links TRBV3-1 (or the pseudogene TRBV3-2) to TRBJ2-4; D may be TRBD1 (5 bases). V lost 3 bases to trimming and J lost 6 bases, with 18 bases between them. Germline loops: CDR1 LGHDT, CDR2 YNNKEL (reference sequence). There are 16 residues in the CDR3. CDR3 region: CASSQLSEGVRNIQYF. CDR3 nucleotide sequence: TGTGCCAGCAGCCAGCTCTCTGAAGGGGTTAGAAACATTCAGTACTTC.

This chain uses TRBV10-3 with TRBJ2-2; perhaps TRBD2 as D (6 bases). This CDR3 is built from 15 residues. Per the germline V gene, CDR1 is ENHRY and CDR2 is SYGVKD. V was shortened by 4 bases and J by 5 bases, with 14 bases between the two germline ends. CDR3 coding DNA: TGTGCCATCAGTGCCCAGGGTCGGGGGACCGGGGAGCTGTTTTTT. Protein product: CAISAQGRGTGELFF.

The CDR3 coding sequence is TGTGCCAGCAGCTTGGCGGGTCAGCCCCAGCATTTT. Amino acid sequence: CASSLAGQPQHF. V and J are TRBV5-6 and TRBJ1-5, with D unresolved. The CDR3 contains 12 residues. Per the germline V gene, CDR1 is SGHDT and CDR2 is YYEEEE. Trimming cost V 0 bases and J 6 bases, with 4 bases left between them.

The chain is built from TRBV5-6 and TRBJ1-3; D unresolved. This CDR3 has 15 amino acids. Germline V gives CDR1 SGHDT, CDR2 YYEEEE. Trimming stripped 2 bases from V and 2 bases from J, with 11 bases between. CDR3 sequence (DNA): TGTGCCAGCAGCTTCCGGGGTAGAGCTGGAAACACCATATATTTT. The encoded protein is CASSFRGRAGNTIYF.

This chain joins TRBV3-1 (or the pseudogene TRBV3-2) and TRBJ1-2; TRBD1 agrees at 9 bases. Germline V gene sequence: CDR1 LGHDT, CDR2 YNNKEL (reference sequence). J gave up 5 bases and V 1 base, and 2 bases lay outside the gene matches. This CDR3 comprises 14 residues. The CDR3 loop is CASSQGTGVYGYTF. CDR3 DNA sequence: TGTGCCAGCAGCCAAGGGACAGGGGTATATGGCTACACCTTC.

This clone was counted only a few times. The J gene is TRBJ2-5, the V gene TRBV6-5, with a tentative D call TRBD2 (5 bases). The CDR3 contains 13 residues. Germline loops: CDR1 MNHEY, CDR2 SVGAGI. Trimming took off 6 bases at V and 5 bases at J, with 13 bases between the two ends. In DNA form, the CDR3 reads TGTGCCAGCAGCGGGGATTTGAGGGAGACCCAGTACTTC. Amino acid sequence: CASSGDLRETQYF.

The CDR3 DNA reads TGTGCCAGTAGTAAATGGGCAGGGGATTCTTCACCCCTCCACTTT. Translation: CASSKWAGDSSPLHF. This chain uses TRBV19 with TRBJ1-6, with a weak D call TRBD1 (6 bases). The V and J ends lost 4 bases and 9 bases respectively, with 16 bases between them. Germline CDR1 LNHDA, CDR2 SQIVND (reference sequence). CDR3 length equals 15 residues. The whole variable domain, filled in from reference TRBV19 and TRBJ1-6, reads DGGITQSPKYLFRKEGQNVTLSCEQNLNHDAMYWYRQDPGQGLRLIYYSQIVNDFQKGDIAEGYSVSREKKESFPLTVTSAQKNPTAFYLCASSKWAGDSSPLHFGNGTRLTVT.

In nucleotides, the CDR3 is TGTGCCTGGGGCACGGGACAGGGAAGAACTGAAGCTTTCTTT. It is translated as CAWGTGQGRTEAFF. V gene TRBV30 combines with J gene TRBJ1-1, with 9 bases identical to TRBD1. CDR1 is GTSNPN and CDR2 is SVGIG in the germline V gene (reference sequence). This CDR3 is 14 amino acids long. V was clipped by 5 bases and J by 5 bases; unmatched bases: 9.

This clone was seen only once. This chain connects TRBV7-2 to TRBJ2-1; 11 nucleotides agree with TRBD2. CDR3 size: 15 residues. The ends lost 1 base at V and 13 bases at J; junction bases unmatched: 9. Germline V CDR1 and CDR2: SGHTA, FQGNSA. The CDR3 here is CASSLVGLAGGQQFF. The CDR3 region has the DNA TGTGCCAGCAGCTTAGTAGGGCTAGCGGGGGGCCAACAGTTCTTC.

V and J are TRBV28 and TRBJ1-2, with a tentative D call TRBD1 (6 bases). V lost 5 bases, J lost 7 bases, and 14 bases lay in between. This CDR3 contains 13 residues. The germline V gene has CDR1 MDHEN and CDR2 SYDVKM. CDR3 in amino acids: CASSTDQGFGYTF. CDR3 coding DNA: TGTGCCAGCAGTACCGACCAGGGGTTTGGCTACACCTTC.

The J gene is TRBJ2-2, the V gene TRBV20-1, with 7 bases that match TRBD1. Germline CDR1 reads DFQATT; CDR2 reads SNEGSKA (reference sequence). V lost 3 bases and J lost 3; bases outside the gene matches: 7. The CDR3 has 15 residues. The CDR3 region is CSASLADRYTGELFF. CDR3 coding DNA: TGCAGTGCTAGTCTTGCGGACAGGTACACCGGGGAGCTGTTTTTT.